This is a list of T cell receptor beta chains from one sample in a study of blood T cell repertoires in COVID-19. Produced via immunoSEQ multiplex PCR; TCRdb's table is partial and in-frame only. The sample records about 360,000 clones, more than 75% being singletons. What was sequenced was peripheral blood. Receptors were obtained from a human donor in a cohort sampled during active COVID-19. The CDR3 runs from the conserved cysteine through the conserved F or W. Each record gives: V gene, J gene, clone size, D gene, CDR3 DNA, CDR3 protein. The D gene is left open where the match is weak. Not every row has a clone size; where given, it reads once, few, many or a size class.

TRBV9	TRBJ2-1	-	TRBD2	TGTGCCAGCAGCCCATCCGGACTAGTCTATGAGCAGTTCTTC	CASSPSGLVYEQFF
TRBV14	TRBJ2-5	-	TRBD2	TGTGCCAGCAGCCAAGGGGGGGGAGAGACCCAGTACTTC	CASSQGGGETQYF
TRBV5-1	TRBJ2-7	-	TRBD1	TGCGCCAGCAGCTTGCAACCGGGACAGGACTACGAGCAGTACTTC	CASSLQPGQDYEQYF
TRBV5-1	TRBJ2-2	-	TRBD1	TGCGCCAGCAGCCCAGGGGGACAGGGGCGAACCGGGGAGCTGTTTTTT	CASSPGGQGRTGELFF
TRBV5-4	TRBJ1-4	-	-	TGTGCCAGCAGCTTTGATCAGGGAGAGGGAGGAAAACTGTTTTTT	CASSFDQGEGGKLFF
TRBV7-9	TRBJ1-1	-	-	TGTGCCAGCAGCTTTTGGCCGATGACTGAAGCTTTCTTT	CASSFWPMTEAFF
TRBV6-6	TRBJ1-5	-	-	TGTGCCAGCACTCCGGGGGGGAGGATGCAGCCCCAGCATTTT	CASTPGGRMQPQHF
TRBV7-9	TRBJ2-3	-	TRBD2	TGTAGTGGGAGGACTAGCGGTAGCACAGATACGCAGTATTTT	CSGRTSGSTDTQYF
TRBV3-1/TRBV3-2	TRBJ2-5	-	-	TGTGCCAGCAGCCAATCAAGGGGCGCGAAGACCCAGTACTTC	CASSQSRGAKTQYF
TRBV28	TRBJ2-7	-	-	TGTGCCAGCAGTGGGGGCAGTCCGAACGAGCAGTACTTC	CASSGGSPNEQYF
TRBV2	TRBJ2-1	-	-	TGTGCCAGCAGTCAACAGTTAAGCTCCTACAATGAGCAGTTCTTC	CASSQQLSSYNEQFF
TRBV5-1	TRBJ1-2	-	-	TGCGCCAGCAGCTTTGGAGGGACGGACCTCTATGGCTACACCTTC	CASSFGGTDLYGYTF
TRBV11-1	TRBJ2-7	-	-	TGTGCCAGCAGCGCTGGGGGGAGGACCTACGAGCAGTACTTC	CASSAGGRTYEQYF
TRBV6-6	TRBJ1-1	-	TRBD1	TGTGCCAGCAATCGGGACAGGGTGAACACTGAAGCTTTCTTT	CASNRDRVNTEAFF
TRBV9	TRBJ2-3	-	TRBD2	TGTGCCAGCAGCGTAGGCAGCGGGGAAGGAGATACGCAGTATTTT	CASSVGSGEGDTQYF
TRBV28	TRBJ2-1	-	-	TGTGCCAGCAGTCTAGGGACATCCTCCTACAATGAGCAGTTCTTC	CASSLGTSSYNEQFF
TRBV15	TRBJ1-4	-	TRBD1	TGTGCCACCAGCAACCTCAGACAGGGGTGGGCTAATGAAAAACTGTTTTTT	CATSNLRQGWANEKLFF
TRBV7-3	TRBJ2-7	-	TRBD2	TGTGCCAGCAGCTTACGGGGGGGAGACTACGAGCAGTACTTC	CASSLRGGDYEQYF
TRBV6-5	TRBJ1-2	-	TRBD1	TGTGCCAGCAGGGCAGACAGGGGGGCTGGCTACACCTTC	CASRADRGAGYTF
TRBV7-8	TRBJ2-7	-	TRBD1	TGTGCCAGCAGCTTAACATCCGGGACAGGGAACAACTACGAGCAGTACTTC	CASSLTSGTGNNYEQYF
TRBV14	TRBJ1-2	-	-	TGTGCCAGCAGCCAAGAACCGGTGGTCCGAGTTGGTGGCTACACCTTC	CASSQEPVVRVGGYTF
TRBV12-3/TRBV12-4	TRBJ1-1	-	-	TGTGCCAGCAGGACGGACAGTGAAGCTTTCTTT	CASRTDSEAFF
TRBV18	TRBJ1-3	-	-	TGTGCCAGCTCACCCTTTTCTACAGGGCCCGGAAACACCATATATTTT	CASSPFSTGPGNTIYF
TRBV25-1	TRBJ2-1	-	-	TGTGCCAGCAGTGCCCGCGGACTTCGATACAATGAGCAGTTCTTC	CASSARGLRYNEQFF
TRBV3-1/TRBV3-2	TRBJ2-1	-	TRBD2	TGTGCCAGCAGCCAAGATTGGTCTAGCGGGGGGGCCTGGCAGTTCTTC	CASSQDWSSGGAWQFF
TRBV4-1	TRBJ1-1	-	-	TGCGCCAGCAGCCAAGCAAGAGGCAACCTGAACACTGAAGCTTTCTTT	CASSQARGNLNTEAFF
TRBV6-4	TRBJ2-3	-	-	TGTGCCAGCCCCGAAACAGGAGACACGCAGTATTTT	CASPETGDTQYF
TRBV15	TRBJ2-1	-	-	TGTGCCACCAGCAGTTCCGGGCCCCGGGACTCCTACAATGAGCAGTTCTTC	CATSSSGPRDSYNEQFF
TRBV9	TRBJ2-1	-	TRBD1	TGTGCCAGCAGCGTAGCAGGGGGCAACTACAATGAGCAGTTCTTC	CASSVAGGNYNEQFF
TRBV10-3	TRBJ2-1	-	TRBD2	TGTGCCATCAGGGCAGGACTAGCCCTTCATGAGCAGTTCTTC	CAIRAGLALHEQFF
TRBV10-3	TRBJ2-7	-	-	TGTGCCATCAGTGAGTCGACTGAATCCTACGAGCAGTACTTC	CAISESTESYEQYF
TRBV28	TRBJ1-4	-	-	TGTGCTGCGGGCAGAGGACGGGCTAATGAAAAACTGTTTTTT	CAAGRGRANEKLFF
TRBV27	TRBJ2-2	-	-	TGTGCCAGCAGTTTACGGGGCACCGGGGAGCTGTTTTTT	CASSLRGTGELFF
TRBV20-1	TRBJ1-6	-	TRBD1	TGCAGTGCTAGTACGGGACAGGAGAGTTCACCCCTCCACTTT	CSASTGQESSPLHF
TRBV19	TRBJ1-6	few	TRBD1	TGTGCCAGTCGGACAGGGGATTATAATTCACCCCTCCACTTT	CASRTGDYNSPLHF
TRBV19	TRBJ1-1	-	TRBD1	TGTGCCAGTAGTACCCAGGGGGCGACTGAAGCTTTCTTT	CASSTQGATEAFF
TRBV14	TRBJ2-5	once	-	TGTGCCAGCAGCCCCGGTCCCTCCCCCCAAGAGACCCAGTACTTC	CASSPGPSPQETQYF
TRBV12-3/TRBV12-4	TRBJ2-5	-	-	TGTGCCAGCATAAGGGGTGGAGGGGAGACCCAGTACTTC	CASIRGGGETQYF
TRBV7-9	TRBJ2-1	-	-	TGTGCCAGCAGAACCGGTGACAGAGGATACAATGAGCAGTTCTTC	CASRTGDRGYNEQFF
TRBV5-1	TRBJ2-5	-	-	TGCGCCAGCAGCATAAACCAAGAGACCCAGTACTTC	CASSINQETQYF
TRBV9	TRBJ2-5	-	TRBD2	TGTGCCAGCAGCGTAGCTAGCGGGGGAGAGACCCAGTACTTC	CASSVASGGETQYF
TRBV4-2	TRBJ1-1	once	-	TGTGCCAGCAGCCAAGGGAGACTTAACACTGAAGCTTTCTTT	CASSQGRLNTEAFF
TRBV30	TRBJ2-3	-	TRBD1	TGTGCCTGGACGACAGGGGTTGATGGCACAGATACGCAGTATTTT	CAWTTGVDGTDTQYF
TRBV27	TRBJ2-6	-	TRBD1	TGTGCCAGCTCCCGGAGAACCCCAGGGGGCGGGTATGGGGCCAACGTCCTGACTTTC	CASSRRTPGGGYGANVLTF
TRBV5-1	TRBJ2-2	-	-	TGCGCCAGCAGCTTCGGAGGGGGCGAGACCGGGGAGCTGTTTTTT	CASSFGGGETGELFF
TRBV6-5	TRBJ2-3	-	TRBD2	TGTGCCAGCAGATCTAGCGGGGATAGCACAGATACGCAGTATTTT	CASRSSGDSTDTQYF
TRBV6-5	TRBJ2-1	-	-	TGTGCCAGCAGTTACTCGGACAGTTACAATGAGCAGTTCTTC	CASSYSDSYNEQFF
TRBV19	TRBJ2-2	-	-	TGTGCCAGCCAAAGGGGGAAAACCGGGGAGCTGTTTTTT	CASQRGKTGELFF
TRBV5-1	TRBJ1-1	-	TRBD1	TGCGCCAGCAGCTTGGGTCAGGGGGTAAACACTGAAGCTTTCTTT	CASSLGQGVNTEAFF
TRBV12-3/TRBV12-4	TRBJ2-3	-	-	TGTGCCAGCAGTTTAACAAGTACGCAGTATTTT	CASSLTSTQYF
TRBV3-1/TRBV3-2	TRBJ1-2	-	-	TGTGCCAGCAGCTACTACTACAGGGTAGAAGGGGGCTACACCTTC	CASSYYYRVEGGYTF
TRBV27	TRBJ2-7	-	-	TGTGCCAGCAGTTTATCCGGCAGGACCTACGAGCAGTACTTC	CASSLSGRTYEQYF
TRBV28	TRBJ1-5	-	TRBD1	TGTGCCAGCAGTTCGACAGGGGGCGCGTGGCAGCCCCAGCATTTT	CASSSTGGAWQPQHF
TRBV10-3	TRBJ2-2	-	TRBD1	TGTGCCTCTCGGACAGGGGAGGCCGGGGAGCTGTTTTTT	CASRTGEAGELFF